This T cell receptor (beta chain) was captured by sequencing in a study of OX40 agonist ivuxolimab in advanced cancers. Across the study: An agonistic anti-OX40 (CD134) antibody, ivuxolimab, was used to treat the patients. Antecedent anti-PD-1, anti-PD-L1 or anti-CTLA-4 therapy was permissible, with around 41% having received some.

Study outcomes and limitations: Clones of CD4+ and CD8+ blood T cells grew by week 6 at doses of 0.1 to 3.0 mg/kg. Among the lowest peripheral clonal expansion occurred in 0.1-3.0 mg/kg partial responders.

V dropped 7 bases and J dropped 0 bases, with 10 bases sitting between them. Germline values: CDR1 SNHLY, CDR2 FYNNEI. This CDR3 spans 13 amino acids. Data came from immunoSEQ multiplex PCR; TCRdb stores just in-frame clones and leaves some out. Of some 9,500 clones listed, roughly nine tenths are singletons. About this clone: Its antigen is not known.

This TCR was recovered from an adult with an advanced solid tumor such as melanoma, head and neck, liver or kidney cancer. The chain couples TRBV2 to TRBJ2-7, with D perhaps given as TRBD1 or TRBD2 (5 bases each). The sample in question was CD4+ or CD8+ T cells sorted from blood, obtained in a trial of the OX40 agonist ivuxolimab. The CDR3 DNA is TGTGCCAGCACGCCGGGACGCTCCTACGAGCAGTACTTC. This translates into CASTPGRSYEQYF.